This T cell receptor (beta chain) emerged from a study of cytomegalovirus exposure and HLA in healthy donors. As for this clone: What it recognizes is unknown.

Sequenced by immunoSEQ multiplex PCR; TCRdb stores in-frame clones only, minus some. The table lists 71,000 or so clones, roughly 95% of them singletons. Study findings and constraints: Subsequent analysis found a tendency for first-cohort TCR clusters to co-occur within the 120 validation repertoires. Most sequenced TCRs were rare (though some public TCRs occurred in many donors). Through in vitro validation, a few CMV-associated chains were shown to be specific for CMV antigens.

Germline assignment: CDR1 MNHEY and CDR2 SVGAGI. V was shortened by 2 bases and J by 5 bases, with 13 bases between the two germline ends. The CDR3 sequence is 14 residues long. V and J are TRBV6-5 and TRBJ2-7, with a weak D call TRBD2 (7 bases). The sequencing input was PBMCs. This clonotype was sampled from a woman under 30 in good health and CMV-seropositive. The CDR3 region has the DNA TGTGCCAGCAGTTACCGCGGGGGCCTCCACGAGCAGTACTTC. This sequence encodes CASSYRGGLHEQYF.